This TCR beta chain stems from a study of T cells in Graves' hyperthyroidism and ophthalmopathy. Study-wide results and limits: Among thyroid clonotypes expanded above 0.001, most also appeared in blood. For ophthalmopathy, model prediction preceded onset by a median around 7 months.

The germline gives CDR1 MGHRA, CDR2 YSYEKL. The CDR3 spans 15 residues. Trimming removed 1 base at V and 4 bases at J, with 13 bases between. TCR beta CDR3 regions were amplified from RNA transcripts. The HTBI primer set drove a first-round RT-PCR of the TCR CDR3. Via MiXCR, TCRdb re-called the multiplex PCR reads, giving one row per CDR3 protein. The sample gives nearly 250,000 distinct CDR3 sequences, about a sixth of which show up once; less than 35% is in the top ten. This clonotype was seen at least ten times. Its antigen remains unidentified. Material: blood. This sequence was found in a woman aged 18-29 years with Graves' ophthalmopathy. This sequence joins TRBV4-1 and TRBJ1-1, with D hard to call. The CDR3 DNA is TGCGCCAGCAGCCAAGGGCAGCATCTGGGCACTGAAGCTTTCTTT. Amino acid sequence: CASSQGQHLGTEAFF.